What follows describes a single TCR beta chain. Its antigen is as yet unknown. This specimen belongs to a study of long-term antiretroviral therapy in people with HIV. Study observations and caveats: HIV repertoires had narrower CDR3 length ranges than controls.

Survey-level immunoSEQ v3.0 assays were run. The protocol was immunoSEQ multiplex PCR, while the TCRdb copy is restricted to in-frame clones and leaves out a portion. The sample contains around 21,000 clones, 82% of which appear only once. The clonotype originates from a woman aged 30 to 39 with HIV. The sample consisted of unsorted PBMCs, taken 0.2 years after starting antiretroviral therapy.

CDR3 region: CASSLGGLNQPQHF. CDR3 in DNA: TGTGCCAGCAGCTTAGGGGGCCTCAATCAGCCCCAGCATTTT. The V gene is TRBV7-8, the J gene TRBJ1-5; TRBD1 might be the D (5 bases). With 1 base removed from V and 3 bases from J, the gap between germline ends came to 7 bases. Per the germline V gene, CDR1 is SGHVS and CDR2 is FQNEAQ. There are 14 residues in the CDR3.